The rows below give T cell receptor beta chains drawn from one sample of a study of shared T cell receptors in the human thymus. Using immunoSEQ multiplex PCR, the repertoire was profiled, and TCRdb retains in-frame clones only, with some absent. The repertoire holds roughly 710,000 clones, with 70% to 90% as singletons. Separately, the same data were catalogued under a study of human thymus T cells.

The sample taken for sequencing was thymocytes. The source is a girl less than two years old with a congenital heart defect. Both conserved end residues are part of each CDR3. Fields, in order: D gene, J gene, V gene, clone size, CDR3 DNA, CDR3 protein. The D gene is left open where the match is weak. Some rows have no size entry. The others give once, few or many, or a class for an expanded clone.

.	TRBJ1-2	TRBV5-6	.	TGTGCCAGCAGCTTGATTGGAACAGGTCCTAACTATGGCTACACCTTC	CASSLIGTGPNYGYTF
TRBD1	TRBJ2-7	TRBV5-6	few	TGTGCCAGCAGCGGGACCGACAGGGAAGTCTCCTACGAGCAGTACTTC	CASSGTDREVSYEQYF
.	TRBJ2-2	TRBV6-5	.	TGTGCCAGCCAACGGGCAGGAGCGGACACCGGGGAGCTGTTTTTT	CASQRAGADTGELFF
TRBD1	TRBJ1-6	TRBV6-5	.	TGTGCCAGCAGTAGACAACAGGGGAATTCACACCTCCACTTT	CASSRQQGNSHLHF
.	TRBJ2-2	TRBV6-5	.	TGTGCCAGCAGTTACTCTGACAATTCCTTCGGGGAGCTGTTTTTT	CASSYSDNSFGELFF
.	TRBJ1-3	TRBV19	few	TGTGCCAGTAGTATTGGGGGCGCTTGCTCTGGAAACACCATATATTTT	CASSIGGACSGNTIYF
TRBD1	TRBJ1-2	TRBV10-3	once	TGTGCCATCAGTTCCCCAGGGGGTTTCTATGGCTACACCTTC	CAISSPGGFYGYTF
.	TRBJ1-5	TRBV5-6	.	TGTGCCAGCAGCCGCGGGCGCAATCAGCCCCAGCATTTT	CASSRGRNQPQHF
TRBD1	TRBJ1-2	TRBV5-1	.	TGCGCCAGCAGCTTAGTCGATCCGGGACAGAAAAACTATGGCTACACCTTC	CASSLVDPGQKNYGYTF
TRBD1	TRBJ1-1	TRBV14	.	TGTGCCAGCAGCCAAGAGGACAGGAGGGGCATTGAAGCTTTCTTT	CASSQEDRRGIEAFF
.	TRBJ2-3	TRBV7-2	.	TGTGCCAGCACGTCTACGCAGTATTTT	CASTSTQYF
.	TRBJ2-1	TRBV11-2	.	TGTGCCAGCAGCTCGATCACTAGACGACCCTACAATGAGCAGTTCTTC	CASSSITRRPYNEQFF
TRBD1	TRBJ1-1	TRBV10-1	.	TGCGCCAGCAGTAATCAGGGGACAGGGCTCATGAACACTGAAGCTTTCTTT	CASSNQGTGLMNTEAFF
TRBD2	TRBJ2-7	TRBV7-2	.	TGTGCCAGCAGCTACTCGGCGAGCGGGGGGGTCCCTGAGCAGTACTTC	CASSYSASGGVPEQYF
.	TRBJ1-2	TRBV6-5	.	TGTGCCAGCAGTTACTCTGGGGTAGGGGGCTATGGCTACACCTTC	CASSYSGVGGYGYTF
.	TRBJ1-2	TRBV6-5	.	TGTGCCAGCAGTTACTCTGGACAGCTACTCTATGGCTACACCTTC	CASSYSGQLLYGYTF
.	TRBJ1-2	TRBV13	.	TGTGCCAGCAGCAACTCTCCGGGACAACGAGACACTAACTATGGCTACACCTTC	CASSNSPGQRDTNYGYTF
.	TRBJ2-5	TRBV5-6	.	TGTGCCAGCAGCTTGGTGAGACAGGAGCAAGAGACCCAGTACTTC	CASSLVRQEQETQYF
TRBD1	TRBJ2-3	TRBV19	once	TGTGCCAGTAGTACCCGATTCCCGGCAGGGGGCATGACAGATACGCAGTATTTT	CASSTRFPAGGMTDTQYF
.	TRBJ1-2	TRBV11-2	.	TGTGCCAGCAGCCCAAGTGAACTGGAGGGATTAAACTATGGCTACACCTTC	CASSPSELEGLNYGYTF
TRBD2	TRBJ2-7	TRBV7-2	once	TGTGCCAGCAGCCCCGGGACTAGCGGGGGAGGGCAGTACTTC	CASSPGTSGGGQYF
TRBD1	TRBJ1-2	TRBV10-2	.	TGCGCCAGCAATAGCCGGGACAGTCGGGATGGCTACACCTTC	CASNSRDSRDGYTF
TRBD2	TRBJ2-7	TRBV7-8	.	TGTGCCAGCAGCTTAGGGTACGGGACTAGTGCCTACGAGCAGTACTTC	CASSLGYGTSAYEQYF
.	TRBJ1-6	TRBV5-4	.	TGTGCCAGCAGCTTAAAACCGAGCTCCTATAATTCACCCCTCCACTTT	CASSLKPSSYNSPLHF
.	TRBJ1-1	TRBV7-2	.	TGTGCCAGCAGCACCCCGGGCCAGGGGTCCCGCGGATCGAACACTGAAGCTTTCTTT	CASSTPGQGSRGSNTEAFF
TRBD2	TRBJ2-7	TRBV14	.	TGTGCCAGCAGCCGAAGAAGCGGGGGCCCGGACGAGCAGTACTTC	CASSRRSGGPDEQYF
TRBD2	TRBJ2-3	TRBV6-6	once	TGTGCCAGCAGTTTAGGACTAGCTAAGAAGGCAGATACGCAGTATTTT	CASSLGLAKKADTQYF
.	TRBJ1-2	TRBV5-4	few	TGTGCCAGCAGCTTCGGGGTAGAGGGTGGCTACACCTTC	CASSFGVEGGYTF
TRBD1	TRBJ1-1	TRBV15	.	TGTGCCACCCTCGCAGGACAGGGGCCCACTGAAGCTTTCTTT	CATLAGQGPTEAFF
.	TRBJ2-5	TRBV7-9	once	TGTGCCAGCAGCTCCCCAGGGACAACATACCAAGAGACCCAGTACTTC	CASSSPGTTYQETQYF
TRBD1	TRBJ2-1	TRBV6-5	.	TGTGCCAGCAGTTGGGGACAGGGGACAAATGAGCAGTTCTTC	CASSWGQGTNEQFF
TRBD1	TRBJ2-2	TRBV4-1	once	TGCGCCAGCGGACGACAGGGGACGAACACCGGGGAGCTGTTTTTT	CASGRQGTNTGELFF
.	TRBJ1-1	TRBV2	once	TGTGCCAGCAAGGAGTTCGCGAACACTGAAGCTTTCTTT	CASKEFANTEAFF
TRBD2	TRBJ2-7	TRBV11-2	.	TGTGCCAGCAGTCACGGACTAGCGGGGGACTCCTACGAGCAGTACTTC	CASSHGLAGDSYEQYF
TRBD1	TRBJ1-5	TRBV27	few	TGTGCCAGCAGCGACCAGGGACAGGGCGGACAGCCCCAGCATTTT	CASSDQGQGGQPQHF
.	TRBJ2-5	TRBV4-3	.	TGCGCCAGCAGCCAAGAGACAGGGAGGCAAGAGACCCAGTACTTC	CASSQETGRQETQYF
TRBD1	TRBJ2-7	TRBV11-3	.	TGTGCCAGCAGCTTGAGGGACAGGGAATACGAGCAGTACTTC	CASSLRDREYEQYF
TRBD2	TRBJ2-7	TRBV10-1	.	TGCGCCAGCAGTGACGGTTCCGGGACTAGTTCCTACGAGCAGTACTTC	CASSDGSGTSSYEQYF
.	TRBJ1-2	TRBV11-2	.	TGTGCCAGCAGCCCACTGCGATTAGGCAAGACTTTCTATGGCTACACCTTC	CASSPLRLGKTFYGYTF
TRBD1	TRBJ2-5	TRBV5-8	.	TGTGCCAGCAGCTACGTCCACAGGGGGCGCGGAGAGACCCAGTACTTC	CASSYVHRGRGETQYF
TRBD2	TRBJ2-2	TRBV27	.	TGTGCCAGCAGGGGAGGGACTTTGGAGCTGTTTTTT	CASRGGTLELFF
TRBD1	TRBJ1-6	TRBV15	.	TGTGCCACCAGCAGAGGAAGACAGGGGTCGTTTCAGGATTCACCCCTCCACTTT	CATSRGRQGSFQDSPLHF
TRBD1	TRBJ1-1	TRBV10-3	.	TGTGCCACCACGAGAACAGACAGGGGCGTCACTGAAGCTTTCTTT	CATTRTDRGVTEAFF
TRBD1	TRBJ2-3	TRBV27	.	TGTGCCAGCAGTTCCCTCCTAGGACAGGGTGGGGATACGCAGTATTTT	CASSSLLGQGGDTQYF
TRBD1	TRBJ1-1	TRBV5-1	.	TGCGCCAGCAGGGCCGGGACAGCAAACACTGAAGCTTTCTTT	CASRAGTANTEAFF
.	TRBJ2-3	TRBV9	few	TGTGCCAGCAGCGTAGAAGGTCCACAGGGACCAGATACGCAGTATTTT	CASSVEGPQGPDTQYF
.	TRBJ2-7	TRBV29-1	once	TGCAGCGTTGGGGGCCGGGGGAAGGTCAACGAGCAGTACTTC	CSVGGRGKVNEQYF
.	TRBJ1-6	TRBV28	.	TGTGCCAGCAGTTCCCCCCGGGCGGGGCGGTTCAATTCACCCCTCCACTTT	CASSSPRAGRFNSPLHF
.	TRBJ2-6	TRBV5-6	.	TGTGCCAGCAGCGGAGGGCCCCCTGGGGCCAACGTCCTGACTTTC	CASSGGPPGANVLTF
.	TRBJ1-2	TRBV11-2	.	TGTGCCAGCAGCCGAAGACACTCCTATGGCTACACCTTC	CASSRRHSYGYTF
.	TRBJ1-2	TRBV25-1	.	TGTGCCAGCAGTGAAGACCGCAGGGAGGGGGCTAACTATGGCTACACCTTC	CASSEDRREGANYGYTF
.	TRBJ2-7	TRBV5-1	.	TGCGCCAGCAGCTTTCGTTCCGGGGTCGGGGAGCAGTACTTC	CASSFRSGVGEQYF
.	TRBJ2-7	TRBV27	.	TGTGCCAGCAGACCACAGGTCGGCAGCTCCTACGAGCAGTACTTC	CASRPQVGSSYEQYF
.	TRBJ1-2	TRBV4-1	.	TGCGCCAGCAGCCAACCCAGGATTGGGTATGGCTACACCTTC	CASSQPRIGYGYTF
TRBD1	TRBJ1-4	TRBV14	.	TGTGCCAGCAGCCAAAAAGGGGACAGGGGACGTATTAATGAAAAACTGTTTTTT	CASSQKGDRGRINEKLFF